These T cell receptor beta chains were read from a single sample in a study of OX40 agonist ivuxolimab in advanced cancers. Sequencing used immunoSEQ multiplex PCR; TCRdb keeps in-frame clones, though not all of them. The table records around 60,000 clones, around 93% of them present only once. The specimen comprised CD4+ or CD8+ T cells sorted from blood, sampled in a trial of the OX40 agonist ivuxolimab. The receptors shown here come from an adult with an advanced solid tumor such as melanoma, head and neck, liver or kidney cancer. CDR3s include the opening cysteine and the closing phenylalanine or tryptophan. Fields, in order: J gene, clone size, V gene, D gene, CDR3 DNA, CDR3 protein. D genes are given only for firm matches. Clone sizes are given selectively: once, few, many, or a class where the clone is expanded.

J: TRBJ2-7
size: -
V: TRBV4-1
D: -
DNA: TGCGCCAGCAGCCACTTCGGCCGGGACGGAGACTACGAGCAGTACTTC
CDR3: CASSHFGRDGDYEQYF

J: TRBJ1-3
size: once
V: TRBV11-2
D: TRBD1
DNA: TGTGCCGAATCGACAGGGTCTTCTGGAAACACCATATATTTT
CDR3: CAESTGSSGNTIYF

J: TRBJ1-1
size: -
V: TRBV7-6
D: TRBD1
DNA: TGTGCCAGCAGCCAAGCGGACAGGACGAACACTGAAGCTTTCTTT
CDR3: CASSQADRTNTEAFF

J: TRBJ2-3
size: -
V: TRBV27
D: -
DNA: TGTGCCAGCAGGGGAAGCACAGATACGCAGTATTTT
CDR3: CASRGSTDTQYF

J: TRBJ2-1
size: once
V: TRBV6-5
D: -
DNA: TGTGCCAGCAGTTACCTTCGGGGTAATGAGCAGTTCTTC
CDR3: CASSYLRGNEQFF

J: TRBJ2-2
size: once
V: TRBV5-6
D: -
DNA: TGTGCCAGCAGCTTTTCGGGAGTAAACACCGGGGAGCTGTTTTTT
CDR3: CASSFSGVNTGELFF

J: TRBJ2-7
size: -
V: TRBV18
D: -
DNA: TGTGCCAGCTCACCCGACTACGGAGCTAACGAGCAGTACTTC
CDR3: CASSPDYGANEQYF

J: TRBJ1-2
size: -
V: TRBV5-1
D: -
DNA: TGCGCCAGCAGCATGGAACAGGGCTACTATGGCTACACCTTC
CDR3: CASSMEQGYYGYTF

J: TRBJ2-7
size: -
V: TRBV2
D: -
DNA: TGTGCCAGCAGTGACCGACCCGTAACTAGGGAGCAGTACTTC
CDR3: CASSDRPVTREQYF

J: TRBJ1-1
size: medium-sized
V: TRBV19
D: TRBD1
DNA: TGTGCCAGTAGTATAGGACCCGACAGGGCTGAAGCTTTCTTT
CDR3: CASSIGPDRAEAFF

J: TRBJ2-1
size: medium-sized
V: TRBV7-6
D: -
DNA: TGTGCCAGCAGTCCCCCGCTACCGGCGGGGCAGTTCTTC
CDR3: CASSPPLPAGQFF

J: TRBJ2-7
size: -
V: TRBV7-9
D: TRBD1
DNA: TGTGCCAGCAGCTCCCGGGACAGGGGTCCCTACGAGCAGTACTTC
CDR3: CASSSRDRGPYEQYF

J: TRBJ2-7
size: -
V: TRBV4-2
D: TRBD2
DNA: TGTGCCAGCGGGAGTAGCGGGAGGGAAATCTACGAGCAGTACTTC
CDR3: CASGSSGREIYEQYF

J: TRBJ2-1
size: -
V: TRBV9
D: -
DNA: TGTGCCAGCAGCCCCGGCGGGCCGGCTGAGCAGTTCTTC
CDR3: CASSPGGPAEQFF

J: TRBJ1-1
size: -
V: TRBV19
D: -
DNA: TGTGCCAGTAGGTGGGGGAACACTGAAGCTTTCTTT
CDR3: CASRWGNTEAFF

J: TRBJ1-1
size: -
V: TRBV9
D: -
DNA: TGTGCCAGCAGCGTGGGGGGCGAGCGTACTGAAGCTTTCTTT
CDR3: CASSVGGERTEAFF

J: TRBJ2-4
size: -
V: TRBV7-9
D: TRBD2
DNA: TGTGCCAGCAGCGCAACGGGACTAGTGGAAAACATTCAGTACTTC
CDR3: CASSATGLVENIQYF

J: TRBJ2-7
size: -
V: TRBV7-8
D: -
DNA: TGTGCCAGCAGCCCGTGGGACTTCGAGATTTCCTACGAGCAGTACTTC
CDR3: CASSPWDFEISYEQYF

J: TRBJ2-3
size: -
V: TRBV2
D: -
DNA: TGTGCCAGCAGTGAGACCCTGGGGACAGATACGCAGTATTTT
CDR3: CASSETLGTDTQYF

J: TRBJ2-3
size: -
V: TRBV6-6
D: -
DNA: TGTGCCATCAGTGCCCGTACAGATACGCAGTATTTT
CDR3: CAISARTDTQYF

J: TRBJ1-1
size: -
V: TRBV4-1
D: -
DNA: TGCGCCAGCAGCCAAGAGTATGGGGAGGCTGAAGCTTTCTTT
CDR3: CASSQEYGEAEAFF

J: TRBJ2-3
size: -
V: TRBV28
D: -
DNA: TGTGCCAGCAGGTTCACAAGTGAGGTCACAGATACGCAGTATTTT
CDR3: CASRFTSEVTDTQYF

J: TRBJ2-7
size: -
V: TRBV7-9
D: TRBD1
DNA: TGTGCCAGCAGCTTAGCGGGACAGGGGCCCCTAGGGGAGCAGTACTTC
CDR3: CASSLAGQGPLGEQYF

J: TRBJ1-1
size: -
V: TRBV7-9
D: TRBD1
DNA: TGTGCCAGCAGCTTAGTAGGGGGCTCTGGCACTGAAGCTTTCTTT
CDR3: CASSLVGGSGTEAFF

J: TRBJ1-2
size: -
V: TRBV27
D: -
DNA: TGTGCCAGCAGCTTTATAGGGACGGTGGATGGCTACACCTTC
CDR3: CASSFIGTVDGYTF

J: TRBJ2-3
size: -
V: TRBV7-2
D: TRBD2
DNA: TGTGCCAGCAGCTTTCTAGCGGATCGCACAGATACGCAGTATTTT
CDR3: CASSFLADRTDTQYF

J: TRBJ2-7
size: -
V: TRBV10-3
D: TRBD1
DNA: TGTGCCATCAGTGACCCCGGGGACAGGGCCTCCAACGAGCAGTACTTC
CDR3: CAISDPGDRASNEQYF

J: TRBJ2-2
size: -
V: TRBV7-9
D: -
DNA: TGTGCCAGCAGCTTAAACGAGGCGGGACCGAACACCGGGGAGCTGTTTTTT
CDR3: CASSLNEAGPNTGELFF

J: TRBJ2-7
size: -
V: TRBV11-2
D: TRBD2
DNA: TGTGCCAGCAGCTTAGTAAGGACTAGCGGGAGTTACGAGCAGTACTTC
CDR3: CASSLVRTSGSYEQYF

J: TRBJ2-7
size: -
V: TRBV13
D: -
DNA: TGTGCCAGCAGCCCAACTCAGAAACCCTACGAGCAGTACTTC
CDR3: CASSPTQKPYEQYF

J: TRBJ1-1
size: -
V: TRBV6-5
D: -
DNA: TGTGCCAGCAGTTATATGGGGGGTGGTGAAGCTTTCTTT
CDR3: CASSYMGGGEAFF

J: TRBJ2-5
size: -
V: TRBV7-6
D: -
DNA: TGTGCCAGCAGCTTAAGCCCACAGCCCCAAGAGACCCAGTACTTC
CDR3: CASSLSPQPQETQYF

J: TRBJ2-7
size: -
V: TRBV9
D: TRBD2
DNA: TGTGCCAGCAGCCCCTCCGGCGGGGGGGAGCAGTACTTC
CDR3: CASSPSGGGEQYF

J: TRBJ1-2
size: -
V: TRBV4-1
D: -
DNA: TGCGCCAGCAGCCAAGATCGTGAAGCAAACTATGGCTACACCTTC
CDR3: CASSQDREANYGYTF

J: TRBJ2-1
size: -
V: TRBV11-2
D: TRBD2
DNA: TGTGCCAGCACTAGCGGAGCGTACTACAATGAGCAGTTCTTC
CDR3: CASTSGAYYNEQFF

J: TRBJ1-1
size: few
V: TRBV18
D: -
DNA: TGTGCCAGCTCAAGATTAGACACTGAAGCTTTCTTT
CDR3: CASSRLDTEAFF

J: TRBJ1-6
size: -
V: TRBV7-2
D: -
DNA: TGTGCCAGCAGCTTAGTCTGGTCGAGCTCCTATAATTCACCCCTCCACTTT
CDR3: CASSLVWSSSYNSPLHF

J: TRBJ2-7
size: few
V: TRBV7-6
D: TRBD1
DNA: TGTGCCAGCAGCTCCCGGACAGGGTTGGGCGAGCAGTACTTC
CDR3: CASSSRTGLGEQYF

J: TRBJ2-2
size: -
V: TRBV27
D: -
DNA: TGTGCCACCCGGTTTCCCTCGGGAACCGGGGAGCTGTTTTTT
CDR3: CATRFPSGTGELFF

J: TRBJ2-5
size: -
V: TRBV4-1
D: TRBD2
DNA: TGCGCCAGCGCCCTGGGACTAGGTCAAGAGACCCAGTACTTC
CDR3: CASALGLGQETQYF

J: TRBJ2-3
size: -
V: TRBV5-6
D: TRBD2
DNA: TGTGCCAGCAGCGTCGGGGGGAATCCAGATACGCAGTATTTT
CDR3: CASSVGGNPDTQYF

J: TRBJ1-1
size: -
V: TRBV6-5
D: -
DNA: TGTGCCAGCAGTCAACTGGGATCCTGGAACACTGAAGCTTTCTTT
CDR3: CASSQLGSWNTEAFF